This T cell receptor beta chain appears in the sequencing data of a study of cytomegalovirus exposure and HLA in healthy donors (dated by TCRdb to about 2017). About the full investigation: In an earlier analysis of around 540 of the donors, 250 to 300 Gb of sequence data and approximately 120 million unique TCR beta sequences from about 180 million T cells were reported. An early release covering approximately 600 HLA-typed donors comprised roughly 300 gigabases of sequencing data and tens of millions of unique TCR sequences. The genetic ancestry cluster associated with self-reported Caucasian donors included around 76% of the 398 genotyped donors. The study aimed to test whether cataloging public T cell receptors could reveal signatures of past pathogen exposure. Using immunosequencing, the study profiled T cell repertoires from some 670 subjects and related those repertoires to cytomegalovirus serostatus. Along with the roughly 670-subject first cohort, a separate validation cohort of approximately 110 different subjects was used. The study combined high-throughput TCR immunosequencing, statistical association of individual TCRs with disease status, and machine learning to predict cytomegalovirus infection status. To study patterns of TCR occurrence, a later analysis re-analyzed previously published TCR beta repertoires from around 660 donors and added high-resolution HLA genotyping. Rather than drawing on any new phenotypic data, the later analysis identified candidate immune exposures from TCR beta sequences and the way those sequences occurred across donors. In an earlier analysis of roughly 600 of the donors, high-throughput TCR beta sequencing was used to judge whether each TCR beta V gene segment behaved as functional or pseudogenic. Donor age, sex, ethnicity and CMV serostatus were collected together with the repertoire data. A later genetic analysis took genome-wide SNP genotypes for about 60% of the roughly 670 donors and used that subset as a discovery cohort. All discovery cohort repertoires had been generated on a single sequencing platform. Class I and class II HLA loci were covered by the typing at four-digit resolution. The number of donors typed differed by locus, with about 629-630 for A, B, C, DRB1 and DQB1, approximately 500 for DQA1, about 610 for DPA1, and around 430 for DPB1. Because of strong linkage in the cohort, 4 to 6 DR-DQ haplotypes were treated as single units for association and clustering. Among some 400 genotyped donors of the cohort, an average of about 240,000 unique TCR beta nucleotide sequences were sequenced per donor, about a sixth of them non-productive. Broad study findings and their caveats: According to the authors, the approach could potentially be generalized to other disease states and immunological phenotypes. In an earlier analysis of 450 to 750 of the donors, most TCR beta V segments appeared in productive rearrangements about 90% or about 30% of the time, broadly matching IMGT annotations. A further reported finding was that TCR beta sequences accurately predicted the HLA-A and HLA-B alleles for most subjects in the first cohort. For the cohort, immune exposure information was limited to CMV serostatus. Most CMV-associated TCR beta chains appeared to be HLA-restricted in a later analysis, and the HLA associations seemed to be driven largely by CMV exposure. V-gene and J-gene trimming of TCR beta chains was associated with a missense DCLRE1C variant in a later genetic analysis, and the association was replicated in an independent cohort. A later analysis associated about 18,000 TCR beta sequences with specific HLA alleles at a false discovery rate of 0.05. Some 15 rarely observed V segments, including chromosome 9 orphons, were excluded from the earlier analysis of approximately 600 of the donors because counts were too low. When HLA alleles, especially DR and DQ, strongly co-occurred, attributing TCR associations to individual alleles was difficult. The presence/absence analyses assumed that sequencing depth was roughly uniform across donors, and that assumption may not be true. The 87-base-pair reads could not distinguish some IMGT-functional V segments, including TRBV6-2 and TRBV6-3, so those segments were excluded. A later genetic analysis reported fewer N-insertions in productive TCRs among donors in an Asian-associated ancestry cluster than the approximately 670-donor mean. In a later analysis, the rate of TCR association differed among HLA loci, with DRB1 alleles having the most associated TCRs and HLA-C alleles having the fewest. A group of highly shared sequence variants was considered likely to be a technical artifact of the sequencing pipeline. This cohort had only TCR beta chains sequenced, and the lack of alpha or paired-chain data limited which features could be detected. Most TCR sequences were observed very rarely across donors, whereas some public TCRs were present in many individuals. The classifier was reported to diagnose cytomegalovirus status with high specificity and sensitivity in both the original cohort and the validation cohort. A few of the identified cytomegalovirus-associated TCR beta chains were confirmed in vitro to be specific for cytomegalovirus antigens. HLA typing was unavailable for some donors at each locus, so association tests used only the typed subset. A later analysis found that HLA-associated TCR beta chains were more clonally expanded and had lower generation probabilities than equally common non-associated chains. A total of 164 TCR beta chains were listed by the study as associated with cytomegalovirus. Linkage disequilibrium might explain the correlated functional status among segregating V segments, but an unknown experimental factor could not be excluded. According to a later analysis, parvovirus B19, influenza, CMV and Epstein-Barr virus appeared linked to several top co-occurrence clusters.

Library creation used the immunoSEQ multiplex PCR assay. A mixture of 60 forward primers for TCR Vbeta segments and 13 reverse primers for TCR Jbeta segments was used in the multiplex PCR. Amplification of the CDR3 region of rearranged TCR beta genes was performed with a multiplex PCR assay on genomic DNA. The Illumina HiSeq System was used to sequence the amplified TCR beta libraries as 87-base-pair reads. The published analysis was carried out like this. In a later analysis, tens of millions of unique TCR beta chains were counted across the roughly 610 repertoires, and around 10 million of these chains were shared by at least two donors. To remove PCR and sequencing errors, raw reads were error-corrected and collapsed into unique sequences using a nearest-neighbor algorithm that merged closely related sequences. CDR3 sequences were aligned to IMGT reference sequences to assign V, D and J gene segments. For a sequence to be retained, a match of at least six nucleotides was required to both a V gene segment and a J gene segment. A rearrangement was called productive if the CDR3 had no stop codons and remained in frame with V and J, and every other rearrangement was called non-productive. Following IMGT convention, CDR3 was defined as the stretch from the second conserved V-encoded cysteine to the conserved J-encoded phenylalanine. Sequences without an unambiguous match to a single V gene segment were excluded from the earlier analysis of over 500 of the donors. In an earlier analysis of 450 to 700 of the donors, V segments were called functional above 56.7% productive rearrangements and were called segregating when the between-donor standard deviation exceeded 5%. A statistical classification framework was built for diagnosing cytomegalovirus status from the catalog of TCR beta chain sequences. V and J gene assignment, in a later analysis, came from comparing TCR nucleotide sequences with IMGT/GENE-DB human TR gene sequences. In a later analysis, CDR3 sequences and most-parsimonious VDJ recombination scenarios were assigned using the TCRdist pipeline. In a later analysis, each TCR beta chain was defined by its CDR3 amino acid sequence together with its V-gene family, and reads without a unique V-gene family were excluded. To address suspected cross-contamination and a sequencing artifact, a later analysis removed over 500 highly shared, low-generation-probability nucleotide sequences. In a later analysis, a clonal expansion index was calculated for each public chain from normalized within-repertoire ranks of inferred template counts. In a later analysis, generation probabilities were computed using a VDJ recombination model fitted to out-of-frame rearrangements, and the results were checked against IGoR. A later analysis scored TCR-TCR, TCR-HLA and TCR-CMV co-occurrence with hypergeometric tests, applying a repertoire-size bias correction to TCR pairs. False discovery rates were estimated in a later analysis by permuting HLA or CMV assignments 20 times. In a later analysis, co-occurring TCRs were grouped with DBSCAN, and TCRdist sequence similarity was added when clustering was performed within HLA-allele-positive subsets. Repertoires with fewer than 30,000 or more than 120,000 public chains were left out of co-occurrence clustering, as were a handful of repertoires with anomalous nucleotide sharing. TCRdb carries this immuneACCESS record with in-frame sequences only. Its versions omit some clonotypes, under half of them owing to an unresolved V gene in the studies checked, with the rest unexplained. V and J calls and clone size follow that table, whereas D and trimming were derived from the DNA. The sample table holds around 130,000 clones, of which under 85% were seen once. The top ten clonotypes cover 5.8% of the sample.

The cohort was made up of 650 to 700 healthy bone marrow donors. Cohort members were all nominally healthy when sampled, although unrecorded immune exposures were likely present. The donor was CMV seropositive and was included in the group of 250 to 350 seropositive cohort members. A peripheral blood sample was provided by each donor, and peripheral blood mononuclear cells were used for TCR beta sequencing. Genomic DNA was extracted from the blood cell samples with the Qiagen DNeasy Blood Extraction Kit. Points on this clone: No antigen is known for it. Per-nucleotide qualities are absent, and no much larger clonotype sits a single base away.

The CDR3 numbers 13 residues from cysteine through phenylalanine. Kept here is only the CDR3 DNA, which spans 39 bases and is read in frame from base 1. V is pruned by 6 bases and J by 5 bases, leaving 4 bases of the junction without a gene match. Per the germline V gene, WSHSY is the CDR1 and SAAADI is the CDR2. The rearranged chain carries TRBV10-2 and TRBJ2-3; TRBD1 fits 8 bases in the junction. Sequenced material: PBMCs. The receptor comes from a woman aged 45-65 years in good health and CMV-seropositive. The CDR3: CASRGRGQDTQYF. The DNA sequence reads TGCGCCAGCAGGGGCAGGGGGCAAGATACGCAGTATTTT.